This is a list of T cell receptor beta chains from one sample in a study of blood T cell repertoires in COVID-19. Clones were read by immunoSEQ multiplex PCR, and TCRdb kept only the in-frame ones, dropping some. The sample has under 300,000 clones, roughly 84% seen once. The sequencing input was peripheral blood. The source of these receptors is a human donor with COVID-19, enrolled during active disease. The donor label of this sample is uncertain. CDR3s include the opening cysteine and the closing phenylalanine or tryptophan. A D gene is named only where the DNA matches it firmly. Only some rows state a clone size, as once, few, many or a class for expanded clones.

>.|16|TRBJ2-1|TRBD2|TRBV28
CASSLRGTRGPNEQFF
TGTGCCAGCAGTCTCCGTGGGACTAGGGGCCCCAATGAGCAGTTCTTC
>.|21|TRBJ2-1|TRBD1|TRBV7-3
CASSPRMAGGQVPSSYNEQFF
TGTGCCAGCAGCCCACGGATGGCAGGGGGCCAGGTTCCTAGCTCCTACAATGAGCAGTTCTTC
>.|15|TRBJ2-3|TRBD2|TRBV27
CASSPGGFGTDTQYF
TGTGCCAGCAGCCCGGGGGGGTTCGGCACAGATACGCAGTATTTT
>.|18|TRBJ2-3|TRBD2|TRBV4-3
CASSQGKAQRGHTDTQYF
TGCGCCAGCAGCCAAGGTAAGGCCCAGCGGGGGCACACAGATACGCAGTATTTT
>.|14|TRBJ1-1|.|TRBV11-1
CASSFGRMNTEAFF
TGTGCCAGCAGCTTCGGCAGGATGAACACTGAAGCTTTCTTT
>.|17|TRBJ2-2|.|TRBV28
CASSLVGISVGTGELFF
TGTGCCAGCAGTTTAGTCGGGATCAGTGTCGGCACCGGGGAGCTGTTTTTT
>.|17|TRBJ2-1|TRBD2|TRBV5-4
CASSAGQAGGPYNEQFF
TGTGCCAGCAGCGCGGGACAAGCGGGAGGACCATACAATGAGCAGTTCTTC
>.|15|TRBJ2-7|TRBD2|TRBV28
CASSPTSGRSYEQYF
TGTGCCAGCAGTCCGACTAGCGGGAGATCCTACGAGCAGTACTTC
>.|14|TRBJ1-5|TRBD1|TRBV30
CAYAGTGGNQPQHF
TGTGCCTACGCCGGGACAGGGGGCAATCAGCCCCAGCATTTT
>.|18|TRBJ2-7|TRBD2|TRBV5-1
CASSPQGLAGEQIYEQYF
TGCGCCAGCAGCCCCCAGGGACTAGCGGGGGAACAAATCTACGAGCAGTACTTC
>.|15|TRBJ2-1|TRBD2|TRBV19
CASSARRETGNEQFF
TGTGCCAGTAGTGCCCGGCGGGAGACGGGGAATGAGCAGTTCTTC
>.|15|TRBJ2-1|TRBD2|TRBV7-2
CASSSGLAGEGEQFF
TGTGCCAGCAGCTCGGGACTAGCGGGAGAGGGTGAGCAGTTCTTC
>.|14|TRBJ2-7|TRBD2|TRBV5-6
CASRRLAGAYEQYF
TGTGCCAGCAGAAGACTAGCGGGAGCCTACGAGCAGTACTTC
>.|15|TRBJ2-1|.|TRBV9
CASSVSGSSYNEQFF
TGTGCCAGCAGCGTTAGCGGAAGCTCCTACAATGAGCAGTTCTTC
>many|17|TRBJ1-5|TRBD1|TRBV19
CASSLRDSRYSNQPQHF
TGTGCCAGTAGTCTCCGGGACAGCAGATATAGCAATCAGCCCCAGCATTTT
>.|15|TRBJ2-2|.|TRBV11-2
CASSQTGLSSGELFF
TGTGCCAGCAGCCAGACGGGACTCTCCTCCGGGGAGCTGTTTTTT
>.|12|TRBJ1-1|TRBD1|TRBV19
CASSMIQGVAFF
TGTGCCAGTAGTATGATTCAGGGGGTGGCTTTCTTT
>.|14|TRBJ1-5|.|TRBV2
CASSGDSRNQPQHF
TGTGCCAGCAGTGGGGACTCCCGCAATCAGCCCCAGCATTTT
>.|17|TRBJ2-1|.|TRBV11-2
CASSPRAAGASYNEQFF
TGTGCCAGCAGCCCCAGGGCCGCGGGGGCCTCCTACAATGAGCAGTTCTTC
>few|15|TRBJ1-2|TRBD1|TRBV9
CASSDRDRINYGYTF
TGTGCCAGCAGCGACAGGGACAGAATTAACTATGGCTACACCTTC
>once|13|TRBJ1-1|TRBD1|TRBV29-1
CTYLTTGAPEAFF
TGCACCTACTTAACGACAGGGGCTCCTGAAGCTTTCTTT
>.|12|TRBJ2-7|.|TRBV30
CAWKQGWDEQYF
TGTGCCTGGAAGCAGGGGTGGGACGAGCAGTACTTC
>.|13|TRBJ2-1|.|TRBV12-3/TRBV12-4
CASTWGGNNEQFF
TGTGCCAGCACCTGGGGCGGAAACAATGAGCAGTTCTTC
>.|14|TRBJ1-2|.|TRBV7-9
CASSTWGPLYGYTF
TGTGCCAGCAGCACCTGGGGGCCCCTCTATGGCTACACCTTC
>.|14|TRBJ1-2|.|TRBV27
CASRRADGGYGYTF
TGTGCCAGCAGGCGGGCCGACGGTGGATATGGCTACACCTTC
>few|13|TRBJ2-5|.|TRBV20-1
CSASPPREETQYF
TGCAGTGCTAGTCCCCCCCGGGAAGAGACCCAGTACTTC
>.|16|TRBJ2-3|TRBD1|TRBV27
CASSDYRGTSTDTQYF
TGTGCCAGCAGTGACTACAGGGGCACTAGCACAGATACGCAGTATTTT
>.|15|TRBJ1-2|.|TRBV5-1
CASSEPGVLGYGYTF
TGCGCCAGCAGCGAGCCGGGGGTCCTGGGATATGGCTACACCTTC
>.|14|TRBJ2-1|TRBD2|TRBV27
CASSNPGTSETQFF
TGTGCCAGCAGTAACCCCGGGACTAGCGAAACGCAGTTCTTC
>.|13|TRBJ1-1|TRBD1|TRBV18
CASSPQGDTEAFF
TGTGCCAGCTCACCGCAGGGGGACACTGAAGCTTTCTTT
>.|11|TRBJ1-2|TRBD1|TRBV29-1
CSGTGDYGYTF
TGCAGCGGGACAGGAGACTATGGCTACACCTTC
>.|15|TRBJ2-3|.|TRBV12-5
CASGLVRLAGDTQYF
TGTGCTAGTGGTTTGGTCCGGCTAGCAGGAGATACGCAGTATTTT
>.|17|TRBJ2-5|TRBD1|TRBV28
CASSLAFRAGGQETQYF
TGTGCCAGCAGTTTGGCCTTTAGGGCAGGGGGCCAAGAGACCCAGTACTTC
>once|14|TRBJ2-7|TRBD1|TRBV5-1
CASSLEGQPGEQYF
TGCGCCAGCAGCTTGGAGGGACAGCCCGGCGAGCAGTACTTC
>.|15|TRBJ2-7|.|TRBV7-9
CASSPRVFGFHEQYF
TGTGCCAGCAGCCCCCGGGTGTTTGGGTTCCACGAGCAGTACTTC
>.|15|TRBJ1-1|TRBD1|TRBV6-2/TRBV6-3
CASSYSYRQGGEAFF
TGTGCCAGCAGTTACTCCTACCGACAGGGCGGTGAAGCTTTCTTT
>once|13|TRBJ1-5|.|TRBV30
CAWSGTPDQPQHF
TGTGCCTGGAGTGGGACTCCCGATCAGCCCCAGCATTTT
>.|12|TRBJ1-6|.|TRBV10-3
CAISENSSPLHF
TGTGCCATCAGTGAGAACAGTTCACCCCTCCACTTT
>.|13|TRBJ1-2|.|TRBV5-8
CASSSNQGYGYTF
TGTGCCAGCAGCTCGAATCAGGGGTATGGCTACACCTTC
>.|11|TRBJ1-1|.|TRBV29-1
CSAIEISEAFF
TGCAGCGCGATCGAGATCTCTGAAGCTTTCTTT
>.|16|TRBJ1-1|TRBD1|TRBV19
CASSTDRARVNTEAFF
TGTGCCAGTAGCACGGACAGGGCACGAGTGAACACTGAAGCTTTCTTT
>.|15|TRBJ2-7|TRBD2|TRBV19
CASSILAGGPSQQYF
TGTGCCAGTAGTATCCTAGCGGGAGGGCCGTCGCAGCAGTACTTC
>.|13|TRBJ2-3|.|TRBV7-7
CASSLDGGDTQYF
TGTGCTAGCAGCTTAGACGGAGGGGATACGCAGTATTTT
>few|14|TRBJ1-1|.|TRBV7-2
CASSRQLTHTEAFF
TGTGCCAGCAGCAGACAGTTGACGCACACTGAAGCTTTCTTT
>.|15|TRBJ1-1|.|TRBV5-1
CASSLAPGENTEAFF
TGCGCCAGCAGCTTGGCACCAGGGGAGAACACTGAAGCTTTCTTT
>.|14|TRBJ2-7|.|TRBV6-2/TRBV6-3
CASSSDGSSYEQYF
TGTGCCAGCAGTTCCGACGGGAGTTCCTACGAGCAGTACTTC
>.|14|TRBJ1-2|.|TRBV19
CASSTNQGNYGYTF
TGTGCCAGTAGTACGAACCAGGGTAACTATGGCTACACCTTC
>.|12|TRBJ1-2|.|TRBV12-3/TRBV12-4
CASSHSLGGYTF
TGTGCCAGCAGTCATTCCCTAGGTGGCTACACCTTC
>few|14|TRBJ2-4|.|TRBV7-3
CASSLGSGGAIQYF
TGTGCCAGCAGCTTAGGCTCAGGTGGGGCCATTCAGTACTTC
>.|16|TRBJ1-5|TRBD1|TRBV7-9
CASSLGQGGSNQPQHF
TGTGCCAGCAGCCTGGGACAGGGGGGTAGCAATCAGCCCCAGCATTTT
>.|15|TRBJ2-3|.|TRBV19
CASSPRGGPTDTQYF
TGTGCCAGTAGCCCCCGAGGGGGACCCACAGATACGCAGTATTTT
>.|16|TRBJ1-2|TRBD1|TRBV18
CASSPGLGQTAYGYTF
TGTGCCAGCTCACCAGGATTGGGACAGACTGCCTATGGCTACACCTTC
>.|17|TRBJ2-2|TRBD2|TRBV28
CASSLKDASGSDGELFF
TGTGCCAGCAGTTTAAAGGATGCTAGCGGGAGCGACGGGGAGCTGTTTTTT